This entry concerns a single T cell receptor (beta chain). This clonotype occurred a few times. The antigen it recognizes is unknown. Base qualities are not at hand, and no much larger clone is one base apart. This specimen comes from a study of identical twins (dated by TCRdb to about 2016). Study-level background: TCR alpha and beta repertoires from monozygotic twins, unrelated adults of various ages and cord blood were deep-sequenced to test whether fetal clonotypes persist. To rule out contamination, replicate twin experiments were performed at different times with different library preparation protocols.

The library was obtained by 5' RACE. TCRdb shows the sequencer as Illumina HiSeq 2000. A universal primer binding site was added through template switching, and the final cDNA carried a unique molecular identifier so that TCR cDNA molecules could be counted accurately. Specific primers in the conserved constant-segment region were used to synthesize first-strand cDNA for the TCR alpha and beta chains. To control for contamination, each cDNA library was double barcoded with a SMART-Mk sample barcode plus Illumina barcodes. TruSeq adapter sequences, together with Illumina sample barcodes, were added in two successive PCR steps. The TCR alpha and beta cDNA libraries were sequenced on the Illumina HiSeq platform using custom primers. The original pipeline was this. MiGEC was used to process raw reads and extract unique molecular identifiers, and MiXCR was used to find CDR3 positions. For each individual, recombination models were inferred using an EM algorithm with the repgenHMM and IGoR tools. The analysis of shared clonotypes was done with the tcR package in R, with sharing normalized by the product of cloneset sizes. To study raw recombination without the effects of thymic and clonal selection, out-of-frame nonproductive sequences were analyzed. TCRdb reprocessing: public reads trimmed at Q25 with fastp, clones called with MiXCR, in-frame beta chains kept. Each CDR3 protein appears once, grouped with its most common genes and DNA. TCRdb, not the original authors, processed these V and J calls. Recorded for this sample are under 300,000 distinct CDR3 sequences; roughly 13% of them occurred a single time. The top ten clones comprise 3.5% to 5% of the sample.

Study-wide findings and limitations: Abundant cord blood beta clonotypes carried fewer insertions; young adult naive repertoires showed a weaker similar trend, while memory repertoires showed none. Because the same donors could not be followed over many years, conclusions were based on cross-sectional statistical analysis. A weaker excess of twin sharing was found in beta out-of-frame sequences because the signal-to-noise ratio was lowered by fewer shared sequences. Invariant T cells such as MAIT and iNKT could partly confound zero-insertion analyses, though diverse VJ usage argued against this for most clonotypes. In monozygotic twins, recombination models systematically underestimated out-of-frame TCR alpha sharing, but the models matched the sharing seen between unrelated individuals. Out-of-frame TCR alpha sequences shared between twins showed an excess of low generation-probability sequences compared with coincidental sharing between unrelated individuals.

Every donor in the study was a healthy Caucasian. The twin cohort comprised three pairs of female monozygotic twins, all aged roughly 18 to 30 years. Miltenyi CD45RO+ enrichment and human naive T-cell isolation kits were used to isolate memory (CD45RO+) and naive T cells from PBMC. From cysteine to phenylalanine, the CDR3 is 14 amino acids long. This entry keeps only the CDR3 DNA: 42 bases, framed from base 1. Per the germline V gene, MGHDK is the CDR1 and SYGVNS is the CDR2. V lost 5 bases and J lost 9 bases, and the count of bases not matched to a germline gene is 8. This sample was also put to use in a study of yellow fever vaccine responses in identical twins. The second source states: The T cell response to vaccination in identical twins was reported by the authors to appear partly convergent and partly personalized. In identical twins, the study followed T cell clones that responded to the vaccine with precision.

Sequencing input: memory (CD45RO+) T cells sorted from blood. The sample's cell subset or site label is to be understood as: CD45RO+ enriched T cells. The clonotype comes from a young woman in good health. The V and J genes are TRBV25-1 and TRBJ1-5; TRBD1 matches 9 bases in the middle. The CDR3: CASSPIGQGSPQHF. The base sequence is TGTGCCAGCAGTCCGATAGGACAGGGGTCGCCCCAGCATTTT.